The next 22 T cell receptor beta chains were all read from a single sample in a study of OX40 agonist ivuxolimab in advanced cancers. Clones were read by immunoSEQ multiplex PCR, and TCRdb kept only the in-frame ones, dropping some. The table has around 20,000 clones, about three quarters seen once. Source: CD4+ or CD8+ T cells sorted from blood, taken in a trial of the OX40 agonist ivuxolimab. These TCRs come from an adult with an advanced solid tumor such as melanoma, head and neck, liver or kidney cancer.

The rearrangement uses TRBV7-9 and TRBJ2-7; 9 bases agree with TRBD2. Germline V CDR1 and CDR2: SEHNR, FQNEAQ (reference sequence). The CDR3 runs 15 residues. V dropped 5 bases and J dropped 5; count of bases not matched to a gene: 10. This chain's CDR3 is CASSGLAGTVDEQYF. In DNA form, the CDR3 reads TGTGCCAGCAGCGGCCTAGCGGGAACTGTCGACGAGCAGTACTTC.

The chain links TRBV27 to TRBJ1-1, with D unclear. Between the trimmed V and J ends, which lost 5 bases and 0 bases, there was a span of 10 bases. CDR3 size: 14 residues. Germline V CDR1 and CDR2: MNHEY, SMNVEV (reference sequence). The CDR3 DNA reads as TGTGCCAGCAGTCCGACGGGGTTGAACACTGAAGCTTTCTTT. Translated: CASSPTGLNTEAFF.

The V gene is TRBV13, the J gene TRBJ1-3; TRBD1 is a possible D gene (6 bases). The CDR3 is 16 residues long. Germline V gene lookup returns CDR1 PRHDT and CDR2 FYEKMQ (reference sequence). Between the trimmed V and J ends, which lost 4 bases and 3 bases, there was a span of 16 bases. The CDR3 sequence: CASSYGRGGGGNTIYF. The CDR3 DNA is TGTGCCAGCAGCTACGGCAGGGGAGGGGGTGGAAACACCATATATTTT.

The chain couples TRBV4-1 to TRBJ2-1; D unresolved. CDR3 length: 14 residues. Deletions cut 1 base from V and 4 bases from J, with 8 bases between. Germline V CDR1 and CDR2: MGHRA, YSYEKL. The CDR3 region has the DNA TGCGCCAGCAGCCAAGCTCCAGCTTACAATGAGCAGTTCTTC. Protein: CASSQAPAYNEQFF.

This clone showed up just a few times. This chain joins TRBV9 and TRBJ1-2; D gene unclear. The V and J ends lost 0 bases and 2 bases respectively, with 5 bases between them. Germline lookup yields CDR1 SGDLS and CDR2 YYNGEE. The CDR3 runs to 13 residues. The CDR3 sequence: CASSVDGNYGYTF. The CDR3 nucleotides are TGTGCCAGCAGCGTAGACGGGAACTATGGCTACACCTTC.

The V call is TRBV28, the J call TRBJ2-1; 11 bases agree with TRBD2. Germline assignment: CDR1 MDHEN and CDR2 SYDVKM. V lost 3 bases and J lost 4; bases outside the gene matches: 5. There are 16 residues in the CDR3. The CDR3, as DNA: TGTGCCAGCAGTTTGGTGGCTAGCGGGAGGTACAATGAGCAGTTCTTC. Translating it yields CASSLVASGRYNEQFF.

The chain has TRBV11-2 and TRBJ2-5; 9 bases align to TRBD2. TRBJ2-7 matches the DNA end more closely, so the J call is doubtful. The CDR3 is made up of 17 amino acids. CDR1 is SGHAT, CDR2 FQNNGV, per germline. The CDR3 bases are TGTGCCAGCAGCCCCGGCGGGGCGGGAGGGTCCCCCTACGAGCAGTACTTC. Translation gives CASSPGGAGGSPYEQYF.

Written as DNA, the CDR3 is TGTGCCAGCAGTTACTCCGACTGGAACTATGGCTACACCTTC. Its translation: CASSYSDWNYGYTF. The genes are TRBV6-6 and TRBJ1-2; D ambiguous. Between the trimmed V and J ends, which lost 0 bases and 2 bases, there was a span of 7 bases. The CDR3 extends over 14 amino acids. The germline V gene has CDR1 MNHNY and CDR2 SVGAGI (reference sequence).

The rearrangement uses TRBV5-5 and TRBJ2-7, with 8 bases aligning to TRBD2. The J segment lost 6 bases and the V segment lost 2 bases, leaving 10 bases of the junction unmatched. This CDR3 contains 15 residues. Germline CDR1 and CDR2: SGHKS and YYEKEE (reference sequence). The CDR3 spells CASSFSAIAGTEQYF. CDR3 coding DNA: TGTGCCAGCAGCTTTTCGGCGATAGCGGGGACCGAGCAGTACTTC. Variable domain in full (rest from reference TRBV5-5 and TRBJ2-7): DAGVTQSPTHLIKTRGQQVTLRCSPISGHKSVSWYQQVLGQGPQFIFQYYEKEERGRGNFPDRFSARQFPNYSSELNVNALLLGDSALYLCASSFSAIAGTEQYFGPGTRLTVT.

The chain carries TRBV9 and TRBJ2-1, with D tentatively TRBD2 (5 bases). The CDR3 length is 14 residues. The germline V gene encodes CDR1 SGDLS and CDR2 YYNGEE. V shed 0 bases and J shed 9 bases, with 13 bases lying between them. CDR3 residues: CASSVEASFGEQFF. The CDR3 region has the DNA TGTGCCAGCAGCGTAGAGGCTAGCTTTGGTGAGCAGTTCTTC.

The V gene is TRBV9, the J gene TRBJ1-2, with D tentatively TRBD1 (6 bases). V was shortened by 4 bases and J by 4 bases, with 17 bases between the two germline ends. This CDR3 spans 15 amino acids. Germline V gene lookup returns CDR1 SGDLS and CDR2 YYNGEE. The CDR3 loop is CASSLGGGRGYGYTF. CDR3 bases: TGTGCCAGCAGCCTAGGGGGAGGCCGGGGCTATGGCTACACCTTC. The whole variable domain, remainder taken from reference TRBV9 and TRBJ1-2, is DSGVTQTPKHLITATGQRVTLRCSPRSGDLSVYWYQQSLDQGLQFLIQYYNGEERAKGNILERFSAQQFPDLHSELNLSSLELGDSALYFCASSLGGGRGYGYTFGSGTRLTVV.

The gene calls are TRBV6-1 and TRBJ2-7, with a possible D match to TRBD2 (5 bases). This CDR3 has 14 amino acids. Trimming took off 5 bases at V and 1 base at J, with 12 bases between the two ends. Germline assignment: CDR1 MNHNS and CDR2 SASEGT. The CDR3 sequence is CASSLLDFSYEQYF. The CDR3 DNA is TGTGCCAGCAGTCTATTGGACTTTTCCTACGAGCAGTACTTC.

The chain joins TRBV14 to TRBJ1-1, with unresolved D. The germline CDR1 and CDR2 sequences are SGHDN and FVKESK. V was shortened by 0 bases and J by 5 bases, with 7 bases between the two germline ends. The CDR3 loop spans 13 amino acids. CDR3 amino acids: CASSQDSVTEAFF. CDR3 DNA sequence: TGTGCCAGCAGCCAAGATTCGGTTACTGAAGCTTTCTTT.

The chain couples TRBV9 to TRBJ2-7, with 9 bases identical to TRBD1. V was clipped by 4 bases and J by 6 bases; unmatched bases: 11. Germline CDR1 is SGDLS and CDR2 is YYNGEE. This CDR3 is 15 amino acids long. Written as DNA, the CDR3 is TGTGCCAGCAGCCCAGGGCGGGACAGGGTAGCCGAGCAGTACTTC. This sequence encodes CASSPGRDRVAEQYF. Full variable domain (remainder filled in from reference TRBV9 and TRBJ2-7): DSGVTQTPKHLITATGQRVTLRCSPRSGDLSVYWYQQSLDQGLQFLIQYYNGEERAKGNILERFSAQQFPDLHSELNLSSLELGDSALYFCASSPGRDRVAEQYFGPGTRLTVT.

V and J are TRBV15 and TRBJ2-1; 16 nucleotides agree with TRBD2. Germline V gene sequence: CDR1 LNHNV, CDR2 YYDKDF (reference sequence). This CDR3 has 18 residues. The J segment lost 2 bases and the V segment lost 5 bases, leaving 6 bases of the junction unmatched. The CDR3 protein is CATSGSGLAGGPYNEQFF. CDR3 coding DNA: TGTGCCACCAGCGGCTCGGGACTAGCGGGGGGGCCCTACAATGAGCAGTTCTTC.

This clone occurred a few times. This sequence joins TRBV7-6 and TRBJ1-3, with D uncertain. Germline V CDR1 and CDR2: SGHVS, FNYEAQ. This CDR3 has 19 amino acids. V was pared by 0 bases and J by 0 bases, with 18 bases between. The CDR3 DNA is TGTGCCAGCAGCTTAGCGTTCGGGCTGCTACCAGGCTCTGGAAACACCATATATTTT. It translates to CASSLAFGLLPGSGNTIYF.

V is TRBV28 and J is TRBJ2-1; D is undetermined. This CDR3 comprises 15 residues. V dropped 7 bases and J dropped 0 bases, with 13 bases sitting between them. Germline loops: CDR1 MDHEN, CDR2 SYDVKM. The CDR3 sequence is CASKSTEGSYNEQFF. As DNA, the CDR3 is TGTGCCAGCAAAAGTACCGAAGGCTCCTACAATGAGCAGTTCTTC.

V and J are TRBV5-6 and TRBJ1-5; the D gene is possibly TRBD1 (5 bases). In germline, CDR1 is SGHDT, CDR2 YYEEEE. Trimming stripped 0 bases from V and 4 bases from J, with 8 bases between. CDR3 length: 14 residues. CDR3 region: CASSLGGTNQPQHF. The DNA of the CDR3 is TGTGCCAGCAGCTTGGGTGGGACGAATCAGCCCCAGCATTTT. Together with reference TRBV5-6 and TRBJ1-5, the CDR3 gives the full variable domain: DAGVTQSPTHLIKTRGQQVTLRCSPKSGHDTVSWYQQALGQGPQFIFQYYEEEERQRGNFPDRFSGHQFPNYSSELNVNALLLGDSALYLCASSLGGTNQPQHFGDGTRLSIL.

V gene TRBV7-2 combines with J gene TRBJ2-1; 11 positions agree with TRBD2. The CDR3 spans 15 residues. With V trimmed by 4 bases and J by 8 bases, 7 bases remained unmatched. Germline V gives CDR1 SGHTA, CDR2 FQGNSA. This chain's CDR3 is CASSYSGGASDEQFF. The CDR3, as DNA: TGTGCCAGCAGCTATAGCGGGGGGGCTTCAGATGAGCAGTTCTTC. The full variable domain, in which reference TRBV7-2 and TRBJ2-1 provide the parts outside the CDR3, is GAGVSQSPSNKVTEKGKDVELRCDPISGHTALYWYRQSLGQGLEFLIYFQGNSAPDKSGLPSDRFSAERTGGSVSTLTIQRTQQEDSAVYLCASSYSGGASDEQFFGPGTRLTVL.

The chain couples TRBV10-3 to TRBJ2-5; unclear D gene. V was clipped by 5 bases and J by 4 bases, with 11 bases between them. CDR3 size: 13 residues. CDR1 and CDR2 (germline): ENHRY, SYGVKD. The CDR3 nucleotides read TGTGCCATCAGTTTATCCAGAGGAGAGACCCAGTACTTC. Translation: CAISLSRGETQYF.

V usage is TRBV6-1 and J usage is TRBJ1-1; no definite D call. V was trimmed by 6 bases and J by 4 bases, leaving 9 bases between them. Per the germline V gene, CDR1 is MNHNS and CDR2 is SASEGT. There are 12 residues in the CDR3. This CDR3 reads CASRYPGTEAFF. As DNA, the CDR3 is TGTGCCAGCAGGTACCCGGGCACTGAAGCTTTCTTT.

This chain uses TRBV5-1 with TRBJ2-7; TRBD1 might be the D (6 bases). V was cut by 3 bases and J by 3 bases, with 13 bases left in between. Germline V gene lookup returns CDR1 SGHRS and CDR2 YFSETQ. This CDR3 comprises 14 residues. The CDR3 DNA reads as TGCGCCAGCAGCTCGAGAGGGGACATCTACGAGCAGTACTTC. The encoded protein is CASSSRGDIYEQYF. The entire variable domain, with the rest obtained from reference TRBV5-1 and TRBJ2-7, is as follows: KAGVTQTPRYLIKTRGQQVTLSCSPISGHRSVSWYQQTPGQGLQFLFEYFSETQRNKGNFPGRFSGRQFSNSRSEMNVSTLELGDSALYLCASSSRGDIYEQYFGPGTRLTVT.